The subject of this entry is one T cell receptor (beta chain). Its target is not known. The data stem from a study of Ad26.COV2.S vaccination and SARS-CoV-2 variants. Study-wide points: Reports say spike-specific CD8+ and CD4+ T cell responses covered substantial breadth after vaccination.

The table came from immunoSEQ multiplex PCR; TCRdb's copy has only in-frame clones and leaves some out. The sample lists around 400,000 clones, around 90% occurring once. The treatment is: some 20 received Ad26.COV2.S at low or high dose, single or two shots; about five received placebo; per-sample allocation not given. The investigators took samples on day 63 after the first vaccine or placebo injection. Donor was an adult aged 18-55 years in Boston. It was Wuhan-strain SARS-CoV-2 spike that the Ad26 vaccine vector expressed. Trimming took 3 bases from V and 0 from J; bases not matched to a gene: 4. Germline V lookup: CDR1 SGHVS, CDR2 FNYEAQ. This CDR3 contains 15 residues.

The sequences come from peripheral blood, collected in a trial of Ad26.COV2.S vaccine versus placebo. The origin of this receptor is a person between 18 and 59 years old who received the Ad26.COV2.S COVID-19 vaccine or a placebo. The chain joins TRBV7-6 to TRBJ1-2; 7 nucleotides match TRBD1. The CDR3 is CASSLTGRSNYGYTF. CDR3 nucleotide sequence: TGTGCCAGCAGCTTGACAGGGCGATCTAACTATGGCTACACCTTC.